Reported below is one TCR beta chain. This clone has just a few counts. Its antigen has not been determined. Base qualities are not recorded, but no much larger clone differs from it by a single base. Within the sample, other DNA sequences also encode this same CDR3. The data derive from a study of blood T cell repertoires in COVID-19 (dated by TCRdb to about 2020). The study in broad terms: Collaborator samples came from the United States, Italy and Spain and covered acute and convalescent phases of COVID-19. The material from the prospective study consisted of cDNA or gDNA derived from T cells, B-cell-depleted T cells, or PBMCs. Subjects who had been exposed to COVID-19, were actively infected with it, or had recovered from it provided the deeply sampled blood TCRbeta repertoires that made up the dataset. The repertoires were released in a freely available public database meant as a resource for research on the immune response to SARS-CoV-2. Samples came from the ongoing ImmuneRACE study (first 160 participants) plus 1,254 subjects from 6 global collaborators. The sample metadata nearly always contained a de-identified subject ID, COVID-19 status, age in years and sex. Where available, HLA class I and class II types were obtained from metadata supplied by the sample provider rather than from assay-based typing.

Based on the germline V gene, the CDR1 and CDR2 sequences are MRHNA and SNTAGT. V is clipped by 2 bases and J by 6 bases, and the sequence between their germline boundaries is 9 bases long. The CDR3, from cysteine to phenylalanine, totals 13 residues. The DNA shown is the 39-base CDR3, in frame from base 1. Each collaborating institution followed its own protocols to collect whole blood in K2EDTA tubes. For TCRbeta analysis, collaborator samples were shipped as frozen whole blood, as isolated PBMCs, or as DNA extracted from either sample type. Findings and caveats that apply to the study as a whole: How much clinical and demographic metadata was included differed by source and by participant, and the metadata was provided uncurated.

TCRbeta CDR3 regions were amplified from genomic DNA using the immunoSEQ Assay, a bias-controlled multiplex PCR. The published analysis was carried out like this. Nucleated cell counts per sample were estimated from amplification of reference gene primers within the assay. To quantify the absolute abundance of each unique TCRbeta CDR3 rearrangement, sequence reads were collapsed and filtered. For each sample, productive Simpson clonality was calculated as the square root of Simpson's diversity index across productive rearrangements. TCRdb took over this immuneACCESS table, retaining in-frame rearrangements with V and J assigned. Such tables are incomplete; in checked studies, under half of the missing clones stem from an unresolved V gene, and the remainder is unexplained. V and J calls plus clone size are reproduced from that table; the DNA served to infer D and trimming. This sample holds about 190,000 clones; 80% to 90% were observed only once. The top ten hold over 13% of the sample.

The sequencing sample was made of peripheral blood. This TCR was recovered from a man aged 25 to 40 with active or convalescent COVID-19. The rearranged chain carries TRBV6-4 and TRBJ2-3; the D gene cannot be resolved reliably. CDR3 loop: CASSDRVTDTQYF. The DNA reads as follows: TGTGCCAGCAGTGACCGGGTCACGGATACGCAGTATTTT.